This TCR beta chain was recorded in a study of blood T cell repertoires in COVID-19. This study enrolled people aged roughly 18 to 90 from about two dozen US geographic areas. Trimming cost V 0 bases and J 7 bases; bases outside gene matches: 4. The CDR3 runs to 16 residues. CDR1 and CDR2 (germline): KGHSH, LQKENI. Only in-frame clones appear in the TCRdb table, and some are missing; sequencing was by immunoSEQ multiplex PCR. The sample holds approximately 220,000 clones, approximately 86% seen once. The gene calls are TRBV18 and TRBJ2-4; 12 nucleotides line up with TRBD2. This clonotype was sampled from a woman aged 25-40 years who had been exposed to COVID-19. The material sequenced was PBMCs or T cells enriched from blood (not recorded which). CDR3 nucleotides: TGTGCCAGCTCACCACCGACTAGCGGGGGAGATAACATTCAGTACTTC. This gives the protein CASSPPTSGGDNIQYF.